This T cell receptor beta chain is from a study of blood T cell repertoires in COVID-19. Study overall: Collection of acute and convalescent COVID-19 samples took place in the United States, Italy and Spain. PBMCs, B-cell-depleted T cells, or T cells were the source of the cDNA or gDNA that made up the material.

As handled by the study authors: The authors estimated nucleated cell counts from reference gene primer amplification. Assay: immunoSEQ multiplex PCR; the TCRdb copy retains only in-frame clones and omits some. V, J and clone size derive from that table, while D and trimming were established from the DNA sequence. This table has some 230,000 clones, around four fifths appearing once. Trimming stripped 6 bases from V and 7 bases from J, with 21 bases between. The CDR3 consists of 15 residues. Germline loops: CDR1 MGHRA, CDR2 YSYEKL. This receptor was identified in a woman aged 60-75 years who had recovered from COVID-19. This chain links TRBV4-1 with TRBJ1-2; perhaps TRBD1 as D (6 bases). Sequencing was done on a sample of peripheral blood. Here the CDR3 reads CASRGGAIPDSGYTF. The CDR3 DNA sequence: TGCGCCAGCAGGGGGGGGGCTATACCTGATAGTGGCTACACCTTC.